This TCR beta chain was sequenced in a study of cytomegalovirus exposure and HLA in healthy donors. Study background: Early released data comprised 80 million to 100 million unique TCRs from HLA-typed donors. Regarding the study as a whole: As was reported, the HLA-A and HLA-B alleles of most subjects were accurately predicted from TCR beta sequences.

Details on this clone: Its target is unknown.

13 Jbeta primers and 60 Vbeta primers were used for the PCR. Produced via immunoSEQ multiplex PCR; TCRdb's table is partial and in-frame only. Among over 150,000 clones listed, roughly 80% were seen once. Germline lookup yields CDR1 WSHSY and CDR2 SAAADI. V trimming: 2 bases; J trimming: 4 bases; junction bases outside the gene matches: 5. The CDR3 is 15 residues long. Sequencing was done on a sample of PBMCs. The receptor's source is a man aged 50 to 59 in good health and CMV-seropositive. This rearrangement joins TRBV10-2 to TRBJ2-3; 8 nucleotides match TRBD1. Here the CDR3 DNA reads TGCGCCAGCAGTGAGACGGCAGGGGGCTCAGATACGCAGTATTTT. It specifies CASSETAGGSDTQYF.